This T cell receptor (beta chain) was recorded in a study of blood T cell repertoires in COVID-19. Background on the study: In each case, the material was cDNA or gDNA derived from T cells, B-cell-depleted T cells, or PBMCs.

The V and J ends lost 0 bases and 1 base respectively, with 13 bases between them. CDR1 is MNHEY and CDR2 is SMNVEV in the germline V gene (reference sequence). The CDR3 has 16 residues. TCRdb's table, derived via immunoSEQ multiplex PCR, lists solely in-frame clones and lacks some. The sample lists under 400,000 clones, about 90% occurring once. The clonotype was recovered from a woman aged 25-40 years who had been exposed to COVID-19. The sequenced material came from PBMCs or T cells enriched from blood (not recorded which). J is TRBJ2-7 and V is TRBV27, with D possibly TRBD1 on 7 matching bases. The CDR3 is CASSLSSAGGSYEQYF. In nucleotides, the CDR3 is TGTGCCAGCAGTTTATCGTCGGCAGGGGGGTCCTACGAGCAGTACTTC.